The 13 T cell receptor beta chains reported below all come from one sample, sequenced in a study of metastatic and nonmetastatic thyroid tumors. TCRdb reprocessed the PCR reads via MiXCR. The sample carries 25,000 to 35,000 clones, about 18% recorded once. All patients were untreated before thyroid surgery. Input material: blood. All receptors come from a female donor with papillary thyroid cancer or a benign thyroid nodule (not recorded which). Some clones in this sample may be carry-over from other donors' samples.

Relative to its sample, this clone is medium-sized. The chain links TRBV6-6 to TRBJ1-2; D may be TRBD1 (6 bases). This CDR3 contains 17 residues. Germline lookup yields CDR1 MNHNY and CDR2 SVGAGI (reference sequence). Deletions cut 2 bases from V and 5 bases from J, with 21 bases between. The CDR3 spells CASSYPPTGAGLYGYTF. In DNA, the CDR3 is TGTGCCAGCAGTTACCCCCCAACGGGGGCGGGACTATATGGCTACACCTTC.

This clone was seen repeatedly, ten times or more. V gene TRBV3-1 combines with J gene TRBJ1-1; D unresolved. The germline V and J ends were trimmed by 6 bases and 3 bases, with 11 bases remaining between them. This CDR3 has 13 amino acids. CDR1 LGHDT and CDR2 YNNKEL come from the germline V gene (reference sequence). CDR3: CASRMGSYTEAFF. The CDR3, as DNA: TGTGCCAGCAGGATGGGGAGTTACACTGAAGCTTTCTTT.

The table lists this clone with many counts. Additional DNA sequences in this sample encode the identical CDR3. This sequence joins TRBV6-2 or TRBV6-3 and TRBJ2-2; 10 bases are a match to TRBD1. CDR3 length equals 15 residues. With 5 bases clipped from V and 5 bases from J, the junction kept 5 bases outside the gene matches. In germline, CDR1 is MNHEY, CDR2 SVGEGT. The CDR3 DNA sequence: TGTGCCAGCAGTCCGGGGACAGGGGAAACCGGGGAGCTGTTTTTT. Translating gives CASSPGTGETGELFF.

The J gene is TRBJ1-2, the V gene TRBV20-1; D is ambiguous. The V end lost 3 bases, the J end lost 4 bases, and 15 bases lay between the germline ends. The CDR3 runs 14 residues. Per germline, CDR1 DFQATT and CDR2 SNEGSKA (reference sequence). CDR3 DNA sequence: TGCAGTGCTAGGAGGCAGGAGGTGCGCTATGGCTACACCTTC. Translation gives CSARRQEVRYGYTF.

The chain employs TRBV5-5 and TRBJ2-7; D might be TRBD2 (5 bases). V was shortened by 0 bases and J by 4 bases, with 14 bases between the two germline ends. The length of the CDR3 is 15 residues. CDR1 is SGHKS, CDR2 YYEKEE, per germline (reference sequence). The DNA of the CDR3 is TGTGCCAGCAGCTTGGCCCGGGGATCTAATTACGAGCAGTACTTC. Protein: CASSLARGSNYEQYF.

This clone was detected ten times or more. The chain is built from TRBV20-1 and TRBJ2-1; unclear D gene. Trimming removed 6 bases at V and 4 bases at J, with 4 bases between. CDR1 DFQATT and CDR2 SNEGSKA come from the germline V gene (reference sequence). This CDR3 is 10 amino acids long. CDR3 residues: CSAIYNEQFF. The CDR3 DNA sequence: TGCAGTGCCATATACAATGAGCAGTTCTTC.

In this sample, this clone turned up a few times. The V gene is TRBV28, the J gene TRBJ1-3; 8 nucleotides line up with TRBD1. CDR1 is MDHEN and CDR2 is SYDVKM in the germline V gene. Trimming removed 6 bases from V and 4 bases from J; junction bases left unmatched: 11. CDR3 size: 16 residues. The CDR3 sequence: CASRVLSGGSGNTIYF. In nucleotides, the CDR3 is TGTGCCAGCAGAGTTTTGTCAGGGGGCTCCGGAAACACCATATATTTT.

The chain recombines TRBV5-4 with TRBJ2-7; D unclear. Germline V gene sequence: CDR1 SGHNT, CDR2 YYREEE (reference sequence). Trimming pared 4 bases from V and 3 bases from J, leaving 11 bases between. There are 13 residues in the CDR3. CDR3 protein: CASSAADHYEQYF. The DNA for the CDR3 is TGTGCCAGCAGCGCGGCGGACCACTACGAGCAGTACTTC.

With respect to this clone: Given the absence of the conserved phenylalanine or tryptophan at the CDR3 end, a read error is likely. This chain uses TRBV16 with TRBJ1-2; D is unclear. This CDR3 contains 13 residues. V shed 6 bases and J shed 5 bases, with 13 bases lying between them. Germline CDR1 reads KGHSY; CDR2 reads FQNENV. The CDR3 loop is CASRSHTGYGYTS. The CDR3 region has the DNA TGTGCCAGCAGAAGCCATACTGGATATGGCTACACCTCC.

This clone occurred many times. The rearrangement links TRBV9 to TRBJ1-3; 7 nucleotides align to TRBD1. Germline CDR1 is SGDLS and CDR2 is YYNGEE. The V gene end was trimmed by 4 bases and the J gene end by 5 bases; junction bases not matched to a gene: 18. This CDR3 has 18 amino acids. The chain's CDR3 is CASSPSTGPSGPRNTIYF. The CDR3 nucleotides are TGTGCCAGCAGCCCTTCGACAGGGCCTTCAGGGCCGAGAAACACCATATATTTT.

This clone was seen repeatedly, ten times or more. This sequence joins TRBV7-2 and TRBJ2-7; TRBD2 matches 8 bases. The CDR3 runs 16 residues. Germline V lookup: CDR1 SGHTA, CDR2 FQGNSA. The V gene end was trimmed by 0 bases and the J gene end by 7 bases; junction bases not matched to a gene: 11. The CDR3 DNA follows: TGTGCCAGCAGCTTAGCCCCGGACGGGGGGGCTTGGGAGCAGTACTTC. Its protein is CASSLAPDGGAWEQYF.

This clone has just a few counts. The chain is built from TRBV6-6 and TRBJ2-1; 14 positions match TRBD2. CDR3 length: 18 residues. V lost 7 bases and J lost 1; bases outside the gene matches: 9. Germline V CDR1 and CDR2: MNHNY, SVGAGI (reference sequence). The DNA for the CDR3 is TGTGCCAGCATCACCAGGACTAGCGGGGGGTTATCCTACAATGAGCAGTTCTTC. This gives the protein CASITRTSGGLSYNEQFF.

This clone was detected many times. The V gene is TRBV7-2, the J gene TRBJ1-5; D is possibly TRBD1 (5 bases). CDR1 is SGHTA, CDR2 FQGNSA, per germline. The V and J ends lost 5 bases and 6 bases respectively, with 14 bases between them. This CDR3 spans 14 amino acids. The CDR3 coding sequence is TGTGCCAGCAGCCTCTCAAGCGGGGGTCAGCCCCAGCATTTT. Residues: CASSLSSGGQPQHF.